These 24 T cell receptor beta chains share one sample of origin, sequenced in a study of T cell repertoires in cytomegalovirus infection. One entry per CDR3 protein, called by TCRdb with MiXCR from the reads. The table shows under 250,000 distinct CDR3 sequences, with more than 9% occurring only once. Sequenced material: PBMCs. These receptor sequences come from a human donor in good health (CMV status not recorded). Some clones in this sample may be carry-over from other donors' samples.

V usage is TRBV28 and J usage is TRBJ2-7; D is perhaps TRBD2 (6 bases). Looked up from germline, CDR1 is MDHEN and CDR2 is SYDVKM. This CDR3 has 12 residues. Trimming stripped 5 bases from V and 6 bases from J, with 11 bases between. CDR3: CASSPMGGEQYF. DNA of the CDR3: TGTGCCAGCAGTCCAATGGGGGGCGAGCAGTACTTC.

This chain joins TRBV15 and TRBJ1-2; D is uncertain. The V end was cut by 0 bases, the J end by 5 bases, with 13 bases between. This CDR3 spans 15 amino acids. Germline CDR1 LNHNV, CDR2 YYDKDF (reference sequence). CDR3 residues: CATSRDRQILYGYTF. In DNA, the CDR3 is TGTGCCACCAGCAGAGATCGGCAGATCCTTTATGGCTACACCTTC.

Note on this clonotype: A much larger clonotype is one base distant, so this may be a read error. The chain is built from TRBV4-1 and TRBJ1-1, with D unclear. The CDR3 is 14 amino acids. The V gene's germline CDR1 is MGHRA and CDR2 YSYEKL. V lost 4 bases and J 2 bases, leaving 11 bases between the germline ends. The CDR3: CASSPPLRNTEAFF. DNA of the CDR3: TGCGCCAGCAGCCCTCCTCTACGTAACACTGAAGCTTTCTTT.

This clonotype came up many times. The V and J genes are TRBV7-2 and TRBJ2-5; no definite D call. CDR1 and CDR2 from the germline V gene are SGHTA and FQGNSA. Trimming pared 1 base from V and 7 bases from J, leaving 13 bases between. The CDR3 loop spans 14 amino acids. The CDR3 sequence is CASSLGGEHLTQYF. The DNA for the CDR3 is TGTGCCAGCAGCTTAGGCGGAGAACATCTGACCCAGTACTTC. Using reference TRBV7-2 and TRBJ2-5 for the parts outside the CDR3, the full variable domain is GAGVSQSPSNKVTEKGKDVELRCDPISGHTALYWYRQSLGQGLEFLIYFQGNSAPDKSGLPSDRFSAERTGGSVSTLTIQRTQQEDSAVYLCASSLGGEHLTQYFGPGTRLLVL.

This clonotype occurred many times. This chain connects TRBV28 to TRBJ2-2, with a possible D match to TRBD1 (5 bases). With 6 bases removed from V and 1 base from J, the gap between germline ends came to 15 bases. The CDR3 totals 16 residues. Germline V CDR1 and CDR2: MDHEN, SYDVKM. CDR3 region: CASSFLFQGNTGELFF. For the CDR3, the DNA is TGTGCCAGCAGCTTCCTCTTCCAGGGGAACACCGGGGAGCTGTTTTTT. Filled out from reference TRBV28 and TRBJ2-2, the complete variable domain reads DVKVTQSSRYLVKRTGEKVFLECVQDMDHENMFWYRQDPGLGLRLIYFSYDVKMKEKGDIPEGYSVSREKKERFSLILESASTNQTSMYLCASSFLFQGNTGELFFGEGSRLTVL.

The chain links TRBV29-1 to TRBJ1-3; the match to TRBD1 covers 8 bases. The CDR3 is 15 residues long. The V segment lost 5 bases and the J segment 0 bases; nucleotides outside the gene matches: 6. The V gene's germline CDR1 is SQVTM and CDR2 ANQGSEA. This CDR3 reads CSVFTGTGSGNTIYF. CDR3 DNA: TGCAGCGTTTTTACCGGGACAGGCTCTGGAAACACCATATATTTT. The full variable domain, rest sourced from reference TRBV29-1 and TRBJ1-3, is SAVISQKPSRDICQRGTSLTIQCQVDSQVTMMFWYRQQPGQSLTLIATANQGSEATYESGFVIDKFPISRPNLTFSTLTVSNMSPEDSSIYLCSVFTGTGSGNTIYFGEGSWLTVV.

In its sample, this clonotype was seen many times. The chain recombines TRBV27 with TRBJ2-7; a possible D gene is TRBD2 (5 bases). This CDR3 contains 16 residues. The V gene's germline CDR1 is MNHEY and CDR2 SMNVEV (reference sequence). With 0 bases removed from V and 5 bases from J, the gap between germline ends came to 17 bases. CDR3 bases: TGTGCCAGCAGTTTATCCTCGGCGGCCCGGAGGCACGAGCAGTACTTC. Its protein is CASSLSSAARRHEQYF.

The J gene is TRBJ2-1, the V gene TRBV29-1, with D perhaps assigned TRBD1 or TRBD2 (6 bases each). The CDR3 spans 13 residues. Trimming took 4 bases from V and 10 from J, leaving 17 bases between them. From germline, CDR1 is SQVTM and CDR2 ANQGSEA. CDR3 in amino acids: CSVGGASGGEQFF. DNA for the CDR3: TGCAGCGTTGGGGGGGCATCGGGCGGCGAGCAGTTCTTC.

This clonotype was picked up a small number of times. The J gene is TRBJ1-5, the V gene TRBV5-1, with TRBD1 identical over 7 bases. V shed 3 bases and J 7 bases; nucleotides not matched to a gene: 4. This CDR3 contains 13 residues. From germline, CDR1 is SGHRS and CDR2 YFSETQ. Here the CDR3 DNA reads TGCGCCAGCAGCTACGACAGGGCCCAGCCCCAGCATTTT. Amino acid sequence: CASSYDRAQPQHF.

In its sample, this clonotype was seen many times. This sequence joins TRBV28 and TRBJ2-7; D could derive from TRBD1 or TRBD2 (5 bases each). The CDR3 has 15 amino acids. CDR1 is MDHEN and CDR2 is SYDVKM in the germline V gene. V was clipped by 2 bases and J by 4 bases, with 15 bases between them. The CDR3: CASSLNGAPTYEQYF. The CDR3 nucleotides are TGTGCCAGCAGTTTAAACGGGGCTCCGACGTACGAGCAGTACTTC.

This clonotype has only one observation. This could be a read error, since a much larger clone is one nucleotide away. It is likely a read error, because the conserved phenylalanine at the end of the CDR3 is missing. The genes are TRBV2 and TRBJ2-7; possibly TRBD1 for D (6 bases). CDR1 and CDR2 (germline): SNHLY, FYNNEI. Trimming took 8 bases from V and 0 from J, leaving 8 bases between them. This CDR3 has 12 amino acids. DNA of the CDR3: TGTGCCAGCCAGGGGTCCTCCTACGAGCAGTACTTA. This sequence encodes CASQGSSYEQYL.

This clonotype has only a few counts. The CDR3 is CASRLGTGSSSEQYF. CDR3 coding DNA: TGCGCCAGCAGATTAGGGACAGGGTCGTCATCCGAGCAGTACTTC. V gene TRBV5-1 combines with J gene TRBJ2-7, with TRBD1 matching 9 bases. CDR1 SGHRS and CDR2 YFSETQ come from the germline V gene. This CDR3 has 15 residues. Trimming at V came to 5 bases and at J to 6 bases, leaving 12 bases not matched to a gene.

In DNA, the CDR3 is TGTGCCAGCAGTGATTATGGCCGACGGAACATTCAGTACTTC. Protein: CASSDYGRRNIQYF. This chain joins TRBV2 and TRBJ2-4; D ambiguous. The germline gives CDR1 SNHLY, CDR2 FYNNEI. V was trimmed by 3 bases and J by 7 bases, leaving 13 bases between them. The CDR3 extends over 14 amino acids.

This clonotype was seen at least ten times. This rearrangement joins TRBV7-2 to TRBJ2-3, with 12 bases aligning to TRBD2. The ends lost 2 bases at V and 8 bases at J; junction bases unmatched: 2. The CDR3 is made up of 14 amino acids. Germline lookup yields CDR1 SGHTA and CDR2 FQGNSA. As DNA, the CDR3 is TGTGCCAGCAGCTTACTAGCGGGGGGGCCTACGCAGTATTTT. Protein: CASSLLAGGPTQYF.

This clonotype was seen more than once but under ten times. The chain is built from TRBV29-1 and TRBJ2-3; TRBD2 matches 9 bases. Germline CDR1 SQVTM, CDR2 ANQGSEA. V shed 7 bases, J shed 4 bases, and the junction held 3 bases outside the gene matches. CDR3 length: 12 residues. CDR3 region: CSGGLAPDTQYF. The CDR3 DNA follows: TGCAGCGGGGGACTAGCCCCAGATACGCAGTATTTT.

On this clonotype itself: A read error may account for a junction end that differs from germline. V usage is TRBV19 and J usage is TRBJ2-3, with 8 bases identical to TRBD2. Germline V gene lookup returns CDR1 LNHDA and CDR2 SQIVND (reference sequence). The CDR3 extends over 17 amino acids. The CDR3 loop is CASSIGSLAVSTDTQSF. CDR3 nucleotide sequence: TGTGCCAGTAGTATCGGGTCACTAGCGGTCAGCACAGATACGCAGTCTTTT.

This clonotype was counted ten times or more. The chain joins TRBV19 to TRBJ2-7; possibly TRBD2 for D (5 bases). Germline loops: CDR1 LNHDA, CDR2 SQIVND (reference sequence). This CDR3 spans 13 amino acids. With 7 bases removed from V and 5 bases from J, the gap between germline ends came to 15 bases. The CDR3 DNA follows: TGTGCCAGTACGGCCCGGGCCGGGAACGAGCAGTACTTC. This codes for CASTARAGNEQYF.

This clonotype was recorded many times. The chain couples TRBV28 to TRBJ1-2, with a weak D call TRBD1 (5 bases). Germline assignment: CDR1 MDHEN and CDR2 SYDVKM. The CDR3 has 15 amino acids. The V end was cut by 6 bases, the J end by 8 bases, with 22 bases between. CDR3 sequence (DNA): TGTGCCAGCAGGCGCGGTAGGGGAGAGGGGAGCGGCTACACCTTC. It codes for CASRRGRGEGSGYTF.

This clonotype has ten or more counts. The chain has TRBV7-9 and TRBJ2-3, with D possibly TRBD1 on 5 matching bases. Germline V gives CDR1 SEHNR, CDR2 FQNEAQ (reference sequence). The V and J ends lost 3 bases and 5 bases respectively, with 9 bases between them. The CDR3 is 13 amino acids. CDR3 sequence (DNA): TGTGCCAGCAGCTTGGGGCAACAAGATACGCAGTATTTT. Amino acid sequence: CASSLGQQDTQYF.

This clonotype was detected ten times or more. V and J are TRBV7-2 and TRBJ2-5; D unclear. V dropped 2 bases and J dropped 1 base, with 11 bases sitting between them. The CDR3 extends over 15 amino acids. Germline V lookup: CDR1 SGHTA, CDR2 FQGNSA. In nucleotides, the CDR3 is TGTGCCAGCAGCTTATATGGGTCACTCCAAGAGACCCAGTACTTC. It translates to CASSLYGSLQETQYF.

The chain is built from TRBV2 and TRBJ2-1; weak D call: TRBD2 (6 bases). Germline V gene lookup returns CDR1 SNHLY and CDR2 FYNNEI. V was trimmed by 6 bases and J by 0 bases, leaving 6 bases between them. This CDR3 comprises 13 residues. The CDR3 spells CASRTSSYNEQFF. The CDR3 DNA reads as TGTGCCAGCAGGACTAGCTCCTACAATGAGCAGTTCTTC.

The table lists this clonotype with many counts. CDR3: CASSDTGGSQPQHF. DNA of the CDR3: TGTGCCAGCAGTGATACAGGGGGCTCTCAGCCCCAGCATTTT. The genes are TRBV6-2 or TRBV6-3 and TRBJ1-5; 9 bases align to TRBD1. Germline CDR1 reads MNHEY; CDR2 reads SVGEGT. J gave up 6 bases and V 5 bases, and 5 bases lay outside the gene matches. The CDR3 is 14 amino acids.

This clonotype was seen ten or more times. The rearrangement joins TRBV19 to TRBJ1-4; 8 nucleotides line up with TRBD1. Germline lookup yields CDR1 LNHDA and CDR2 SQIVND (reference sequence). The V gene end was trimmed by 6 bases and the J gene end by 3 bases; junction bases not matched to a gene: 6. The CDR3 covers 15 residues. CDR3 nucleotides: TGTGCCAGTAGGGACAGGGCCGGCCCTAATGAAAAACTGTTTTTT. It codes for CASRDRAGPNEKLFF.

This clonotype showed up many times. The V call is TRBV7-2, the J call TRBJ2-7; TRBD1 matches 7 bases. Germline CDR1 is SGHTA and CDR2 is FQGNSA. The CDR3 has 14 amino acids. J lost 3 bases, V lost 1 base, and 3 bases had no gene match. CDR3 nucleotide sequence: TGTGCCAGCAGCTTAGAGTACAGGGGCTACGAGCAGTACTTC. It specifies CASSLEYRGYEQYF.